These T cell receptor beta chains were read from a single sample in a study of cytomegalovirus exposure and HLA in healthy donors. Some clones are missing from TCRdb's copy, which holds only in-frame ones; the method was immunoSEQ multiplex PCR. Of 200,000 to 250,000 clones in the sample, around 79% were seen once. Sample: PBMCs. These receptors were collected from a girl aged 2 to 10 in good health and CMV-seronegative. The CDR3 runs from the conserved cysteine through the conserved F or W. D genes are given only for firm matches. Size is stated for part of the rows, as once, few or many counts, or as a class when the clone is expanded.

CDR3 DNA,CDR3 protein,D gene,V gene,clone size,J gene
TGCAGCGTTGATCAGCCAGGGGGCGAAGACTATGGCTACACCTTC,CSVDQPGGEDYGYTF,TRBD1,TRBV29-1,-,TRBJ1-2
TGTGCCAGCAGCCAAGTTATATTTCATGAGCAGTTCTTC,CASSQVIFHEQFF,-,TRBV14,-,TRBJ2-1
TGTGCCAGCTCAGGGGGCCCGTCCATGAACACTGAAGCTTTCTTT,CASSGGPSMNTEAFF,-,TRBV18,-,TRBJ1-1
TGTGCCAGCAGTTTGGGGGGATATAATTCACCCCTCCACTTT,CASSLGGYNSPLHF,-,TRBV25-1,-,TRBJ1-6
TGTGCCTGGAGGATGGCCCTCCGGGACAAGAACACCGGGGAGCTGTTTTTT,CAWRMALRDKNTGELFF,-,TRBV30,-,TRBJ2-2
TGTGCCAGCAGCTTGGATCCTAGCGGCACAGATACGCAGTATTTT,CASSLDPSGTDTQYF,-,TRBV5-4,-,TRBJ2-3
TGCGCCAGCAGCTTGGAGCCCGGCGGGACCGGGGAGCTGTTTTTT,CASSLEPGGTGELFF,-,TRBV5-1,-,TRBJ2-2
TGTGCCAGCACTGACTCTACCTACGAGCAGTACTTC,CASTDSTYEQYF,-,TRBV2,-,TRBJ2-7
TGTGCCAGCAGCCAAGACACAGGGGTTAACTATGGCTACACCTTC,CASSQDTGVNYGYTF,TRBD1,TRBV14,-,TRBJ1-2
TGTGCCAGCTCACCGACACCCGGGACTAGCAGGAACACCGGGGAGCTGTTTTTT,CASSPTPGTSRNTGELFF,TRBD2,TRBV18,few,TRBJ2-2
TGTGCCAGTAGTATCCGGGGGTACACCTACAATGAGCAGTTCTTC,CASSIRGYTYNEQFF,-,TRBV19,-,TRBJ2-1
TGTGCCAGCAGCACCCGGGTAAACACTGAAGCTTTCTTT,CASSTRVNTEAFF,-,TRBV25-1,-,TRBJ1-1
TGTGCCAGCAGCGTGCGTGACATCGAGATCAATGAGCAGTTCTTC,CASSVRDIEINEQFF,-,TRBV9,-,TRBJ2-1
TGTGCCAGCACGGGGTCCTACTTCTACGAGCAGTACTTC,CASTGSYFYEQYF,-,TRBV7-9,-,TRBJ2-7
TGCAGCGTTCTGTTAGGACAGGGATGGGACGCTGAAGCTTTCTTT,CSVLLGQGWDAEAFF,TRBD1,TRBV29-1,-,TRBJ1-1
TGTGCCAGCAGTTATAACATAGCGGGTCCTAAGAGGGAAGCTTTCTTT,CASSYNIAGPKREAFF,-,TRBV6-5,-,TRBJ1-1
TGTGCCAGCAGCTTGGCCGGTGGAAACAGGAGAGGAAACACCATATATTTT,CASSLAGGNRRGNTIYF,-,TRBV5-4,-,TRBJ1-3
TGTGCCACCGGGACAGGGGGTTACAATGAGCAGTTCTTC,CATGTGGYNEQFF,TRBD1,TRBV25-1,-,TRBJ2-1
TGCGCCAGCAGCTTAGCGTACGAGCAGTACTTC,CASSLAYEQYF,-,TRBV5-1,-,TRBJ2-7
TGTGCCACCAGCAGAGCCCTACAGGGGAATCAGCCCCAGCATTTT,CATSRALQGNQPQHF,TRBD1,TRBV15,-,TRBJ1-5
TGCGCCAGCCCCCATGCGGGTGAGCAGTTCTTC,CASPHAGEQFF,-,TRBV5-1,-,TRBJ2-1
TGTGCCAGCAGCCCCGGACACTTGTTAGCCAAAAACATTCAGTACTTC,CASSPGHLLAKNIQYF,-,TRBV7-6,-,TRBJ2-4
TGTGCTAGTGGGACAGGGGGGTCACCCCTCCACTTT,CASGTGGSPLHF,TRBD1,TRBV12-5,-,TRBJ1-6
TGTGCCAGCAGTGATATGGGACAGGCTCGAGGCTACACCTTC,CASSDMGQARGYTF,TRBD1,TRBV2,-,TRBJ1-2
TGTGCTAGTGGTTTAGGCGCGGGTAGGAACACCATATATTTT,CASGLGAGRNTIYF,-,TRBV12-5,-,TRBJ1-3
TGTGCCAGCAGCCTAGGGGGACAGGGTGGACAGACCCAGTACTTC,CASSLGGQGGQTQYF,TRBD1,TRBV7-9,-,TRBJ2-5
TGTGCCAGCAGTTTATCTGACATTTCCGTGCAGTACTTC,CASSLSDISVQYF,-,TRBV27,few,TRBJ2-7
TGTGCCAGCAGCTTAGTGGTGGACTCGAGCACAGATACGCAGTATTTT,CASSLVVDSSTDTQYF,-,TRBV7-2,-,TRBJ2-3
TGTGCCAGTAGCCCAGGACTAGCTAATGAGCAGTTCTTC,CASSPGLANEQFF,TRBD2,TRBV19,-,TRBJ2-1
TGTGCCAGCAGGGGACAATTCTACGAGCAGTACTTC,CASRGQFYEQYF,-,TRBV2,-,TRBJ2-7
TGTGCCAGCAGCTTGGACAGGCCCTATGGCTACACCTTC,CASSLDRPYGYTF,TRBD1,TRBV11-2,-,TRBJ1-2
TGTGCCAGCAGCTTACGTGGGACAGGAAGGGGAAGTGGACACGAGCAGTACTTC,CASSLRGTGRGSGHEQYF,TRBD1,TRBV7-9,-,TRBJ2-7
TGTGCCAGCTCACACGAGACAGGGGCGGACACCTTC,CASSHETGADTF,TRBD1,TRBV18,few,TRBJ1-2
TGTGCCAGCAGTTTATCGGTCGTCAGAGAGCAGTTCTTC,CASSLSVVREQFF,-,TRBV27,-,TRBJ2-1
TGCGCCAGCGGTTTGGAGTTTGGTGAGCAGTTCTTC,CASGLEFGEQFF,-,TRBV10-2,few,TRBJ2-1
TGTGCCAGCAGCTCTGGAGCGGGGTGGGCCGGGGAGCTGTTTTTT,CASSSGAGWAGELFF,TRBD2,TRBV7-8,-,TRBJ2-2
TGTGCCAGCAGCTTAGCTAACTTGCCTGAAGCTTTCTTT,CASSLANLPEAFF,-,TRBV11-2,once,TRBJ1-1
TGTGCCAGCAGCCTAGGAGGGACCCAGTACTTC,CASSLGGTQYF,-,TRBV4-2,-,TRBJ2-5
TGCGCCAGCAGCGTGGGGACAGGGCGGGCTGAAGCTTTCTTT,CASSVGTGRAEAFF,TRBD1,TRBV5-1,-,TRBJ1-1
TGTGCCAGCAGCCCGGGACTAGCACCCACTAGCACAGATACGCAGTATTTT,CASSPGLAPTSTDTQYF,TRBD2,TRBV7-2,-,TRBJ2-3
TGTGCCAGCAGCCAAGATGAGGCATATAATTCACCCCTCCACTTT,CASSQDEAYNSPLHF,-,TRBV14,few,TRBJ1-6
TGTGCCAGCAGCTTATCGGGGAAAGACAATGAGCAGTTCTTC,CASSLSGKDNEQFF,-,TRBV7-3,-,TRBJ2-1
TGTGCCAGCCAGACAGGTTATTATGGCTACACCTTC,CASQTGYYGYTF,-,TRBV19,once,TRBJ1-2
TGTGCCAGCAGCTCAGACAGGGCTAACTATGGCTACACCTTC,CASSSDRANYGYTF,TRBD1,TRBV7-2,-,TRBJ1-2
TGTGCCAGCAGTTTATCAGGGGGCGGAATCTACGAGCAGTACTTC,CASSLSGGGIYEQYF,TRBD1,TRBV27,-,TRBJ2-7
TGTGCCAGCAGCCGGACCCCAGGGACTGATGCTTACAATGAGCAGTTCTTC,CASSRTPGTDAYNEQFF,-,TRBV9,-,TRBJ2-1
TGTGCCTGGGGGCGGGGGGCAGGGGCCGGTACTGAAGCTTTCTTT,CAWGRGAGAGTEAFF,-,TRBV30,-,TRBJ1-1
TGTGCCAGTAGGACAGGGGGCGCGTCTAATGAAAAACTGTTTTTT,CASRTGGASNEKLFF,TRBD1,TRBV19,-,TRBJ1-4
TGTGCCTGGACGACCCAGGGCGAGCAGTACTTC,CAWTTQGEQYF,-,TRBV30,-,TRBJ2-7
TGTGCCAGCAGCTGGGGACAGGGATCCCCCTACGAGCAGTACTTC,CASSWGQGSPYEQYF,TRBD1,TRBV13,-,TRBJ2-7
TGTGCCAGCAGTTACCCCGGGACAGGGTCCCCTGAAGCTTTCTTT,CASSYPGTGSPEAFF,TRBD1,TRBV6-6,once,TRBJ1-1
TGTGCCAGCAGCTTCCGACTGAGCTCCTACGAGCAGTACTTC,CASSFRLSSYEQYF,-,TRBV13,-,TRBJ2-7
TGTGCCAGCAGCTCCCCGGGACAGGGTACTCCTGGAAACACCATATATTTT,CASSSPGQGTPGNTIYF,TRBD1,TRBV7-9,-,TRBJ1-3